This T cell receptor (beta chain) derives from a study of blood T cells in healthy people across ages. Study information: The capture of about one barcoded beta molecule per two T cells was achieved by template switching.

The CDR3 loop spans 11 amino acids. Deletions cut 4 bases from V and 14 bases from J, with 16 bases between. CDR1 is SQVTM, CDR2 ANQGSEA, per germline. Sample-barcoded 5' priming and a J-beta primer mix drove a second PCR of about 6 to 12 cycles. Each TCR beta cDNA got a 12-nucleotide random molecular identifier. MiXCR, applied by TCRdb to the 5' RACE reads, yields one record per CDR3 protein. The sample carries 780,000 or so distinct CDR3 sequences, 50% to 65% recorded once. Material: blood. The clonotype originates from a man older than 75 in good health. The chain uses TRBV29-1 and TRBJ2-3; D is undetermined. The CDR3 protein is CSVVQHRDAYF. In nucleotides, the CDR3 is TGCAGCGTTGTGCAGCACAGAGACGCGTATTTT.